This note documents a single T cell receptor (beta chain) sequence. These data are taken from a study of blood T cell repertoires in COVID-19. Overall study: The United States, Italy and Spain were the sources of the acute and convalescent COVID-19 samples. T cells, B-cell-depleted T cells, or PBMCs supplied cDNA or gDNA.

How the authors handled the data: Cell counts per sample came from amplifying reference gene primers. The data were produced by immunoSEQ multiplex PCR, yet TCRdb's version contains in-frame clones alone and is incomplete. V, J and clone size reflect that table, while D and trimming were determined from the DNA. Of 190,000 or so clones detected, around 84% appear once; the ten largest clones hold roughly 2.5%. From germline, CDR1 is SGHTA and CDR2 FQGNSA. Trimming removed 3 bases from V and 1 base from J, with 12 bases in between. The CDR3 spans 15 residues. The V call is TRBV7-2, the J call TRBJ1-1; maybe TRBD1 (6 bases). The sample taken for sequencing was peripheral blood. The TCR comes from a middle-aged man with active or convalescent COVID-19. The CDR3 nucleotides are TGTGCCAGCAGCTTCGGACAGACCTCGAACACTGAAGCTTTCTTT. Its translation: CASSFGQTSNTEAFF.